A selection of T cell receptor beta chains follows, all from one sample in a study of blood T cell repertoires in COVID-19. Profiled with immunoSEQ multiplex PCR; TCRdb holds only in-frame clones, not every one. The repertoire holds over 90,000 clones, with around 87% as singletons. The sequenced sample consisted of peripheral blood. These receptors all come from a human donor in a cohort sampled during active COVID-19. CDR3s include the opening cysteine and the closing phenylalanine or tryptophan. Each record gives: V gene, clone size, J gene, D gene, CDR3 length, CDR3 DNA, CDR3 protein. A D gene is named only where the DNA matches it firmly. Rows give clone size only sometimes, using once, few, many, or a class for an expanded clone.

V: TRBV28; size: NA; J: TRBJ2-2; D: NA; length: 13; DNA: TGTGCCAGCTTTACAAAGAACACCGGGGAGCTGTTTTTT; CDR3: CASFTKNTGELFF
V: TRBV28; size: NA; J: TRBJ2-2; D: NA; length: 12; DNA: TGTGCCAGCAGTTTAGGACTCAAGGAGCTGTTTTTT; CDR3: CASSLGLKELFF
V: TRBV11-2; size: NA; J: TRBJ2-7; D: TRBD1; length: 14; DNA: TGTGCCAGCAGCTGGGGACAGGGGTTTGGCGAGCAGTACTTC; CDR3: CASSWGQGFGEQYF
V: TRBV28; size: NA; J: TRBJ1-1; D: NA; length: 12; DNA: TGTGCCAGCAGTTTAACGGGGACTGAAGCTTTCTTT; CDR3: CASSLTGTEAFF
V: TRBV20-1; size: NA; J: TRBJ2-7; D: NA; length: 15; DNA: TGCAGTGCTAGTCCCAGGGGCCAGGTGACCTACGAGCAGTACTTC; CDR3: CSASPRGQVTYEQYF
V: TRBV6-1; size: NA; J: TRBJ2-1; D: TRBD2; length: 17; DNA: TGTGCCAGCAGTGGCTCTCCCTGGCGGGAGGCCTACAATGAGCAGTTCTTC; CDR3: CASSGSPWREAYNEQFF
V: TRBV6-5; size: NA; J: TRBJ1-2; D: NA; length: 13; DNA: TGTGCCACTTCCAGGGTTAAGGACTATGGCTACACCTTC; CDR3: CATSRVKDYGYTF
V: TRBV11-2; size: NA; J: TRBJ1-2; D: TRBD1; length: 12; DNA: TGTGCCAGCACCGGGACAGGCTATGGCTACACCTTC; CDR3: CASTGTGYGYTF
V: TRBV5-4; size: NA; J: TRBJ2-7; D: NA; length: 12; DNA: TGTGCCAGCAGCCGCGACGGGTTCGAGCAGTACTTC; CDR3: CASSRDGFEQYF
V: TRBV7-6; size: few; J: TRBJ2-3; D: TRBD2; length: 17; DNA: TGTGCCAGCAGCCCGAATGGACCGGGACTAGCGCCGGATACGCAGTATTTT; CDR3: CASSPNGPGLAPDTQYF